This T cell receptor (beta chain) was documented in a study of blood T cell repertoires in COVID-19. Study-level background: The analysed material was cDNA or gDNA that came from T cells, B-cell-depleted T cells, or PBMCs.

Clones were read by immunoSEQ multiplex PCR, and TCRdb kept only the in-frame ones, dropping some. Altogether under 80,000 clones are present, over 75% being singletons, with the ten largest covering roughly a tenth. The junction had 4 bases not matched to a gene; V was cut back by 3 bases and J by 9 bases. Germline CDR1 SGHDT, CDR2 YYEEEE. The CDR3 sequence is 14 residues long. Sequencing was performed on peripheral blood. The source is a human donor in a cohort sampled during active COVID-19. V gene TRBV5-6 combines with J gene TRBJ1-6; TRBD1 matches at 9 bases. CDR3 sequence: CASSWTGESSPLHF. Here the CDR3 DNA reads TGTGCCAGCAGCTGGACAGGGGAAAGTTCACCCCTCCACTTT.